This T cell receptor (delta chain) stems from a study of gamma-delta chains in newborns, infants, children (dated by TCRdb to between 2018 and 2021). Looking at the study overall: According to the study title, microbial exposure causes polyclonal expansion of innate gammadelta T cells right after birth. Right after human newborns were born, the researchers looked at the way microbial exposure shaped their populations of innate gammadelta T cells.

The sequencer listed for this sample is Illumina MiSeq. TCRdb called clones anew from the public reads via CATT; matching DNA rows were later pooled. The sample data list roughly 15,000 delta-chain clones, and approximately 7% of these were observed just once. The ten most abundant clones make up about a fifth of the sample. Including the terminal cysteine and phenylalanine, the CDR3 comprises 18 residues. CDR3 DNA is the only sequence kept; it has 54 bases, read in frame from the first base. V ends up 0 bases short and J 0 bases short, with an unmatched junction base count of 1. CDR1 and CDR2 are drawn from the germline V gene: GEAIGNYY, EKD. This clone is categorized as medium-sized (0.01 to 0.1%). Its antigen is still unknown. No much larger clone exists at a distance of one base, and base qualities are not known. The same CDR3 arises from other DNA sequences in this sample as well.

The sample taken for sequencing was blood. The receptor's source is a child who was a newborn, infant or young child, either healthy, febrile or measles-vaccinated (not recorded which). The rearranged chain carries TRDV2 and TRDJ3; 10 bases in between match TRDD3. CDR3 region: CACDTVGDTSWDTRQMFF. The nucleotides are TGTGCCTGTGACACCGTGGGGGATACCTCCTGGGACACCCGACAGATGTTTTTC.